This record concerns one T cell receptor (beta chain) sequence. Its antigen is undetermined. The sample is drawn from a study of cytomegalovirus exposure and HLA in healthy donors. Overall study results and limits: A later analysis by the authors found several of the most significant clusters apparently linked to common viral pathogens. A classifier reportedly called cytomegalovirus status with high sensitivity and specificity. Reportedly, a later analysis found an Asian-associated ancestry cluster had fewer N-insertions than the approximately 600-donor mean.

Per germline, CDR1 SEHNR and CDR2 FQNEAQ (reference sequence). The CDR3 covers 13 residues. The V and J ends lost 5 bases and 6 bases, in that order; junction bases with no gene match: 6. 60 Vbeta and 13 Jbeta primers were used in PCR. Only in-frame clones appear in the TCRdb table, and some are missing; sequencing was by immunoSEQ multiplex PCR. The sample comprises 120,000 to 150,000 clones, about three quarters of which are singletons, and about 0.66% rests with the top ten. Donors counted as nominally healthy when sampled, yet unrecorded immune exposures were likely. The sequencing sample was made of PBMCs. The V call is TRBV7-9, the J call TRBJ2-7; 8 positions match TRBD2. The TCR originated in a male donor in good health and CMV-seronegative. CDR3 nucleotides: TGTGCCAGCAGCACAGCGGGAGCTTTCGAGCAGTACTTC. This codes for CASSTAGAFEQYF.